Below, 16 T cell receptor beta chains from the same sample are listed, as sequenced in a study of OX40 agonist ivuxolimab in advanced cancers. Generated by immunoSEQ multiplex PCR, the TCRdb table keeps only in-frame clones and is missing some. There are 90,000 to 150,000 clones in the sample; 85% to 90% occur only once, and approximately 0.51% lies in the top ten. The sample in question was CD4+ or CD8+ T cells sorted from blood, obtained in a trial of the OX40 agonist ivuxolimab. The receptors shown here come from an adult with an advanced solid tumor such as melanoma, head and neck, liver or kidney cancer.

In its sample, this clone was seen once. This chain links TRBV6-5 with TRBJ2-2; no definite D call. The CDR3 sequence is 15 residues long. Trimming pared 0 bases from V and 0 bases from J, leaving 5 bases between. The germline V gene has CDR1 MNHEY and CDR2 SVGAGI. The DNA for the CDR3 is TGTGCCAGCAGTTACTCGGCGGCGAACACCGGGGAGCTGTTTTTT. It encodes CASSYSAANTGELFF.

The chain carries TRBV11-1 and TRBJ1-2, with 8 nucleotides matching TRBD1. After removal of 5 bases from V and 5 bases from J, the junction contained 4 bases not matched to a gene. This CDR3 is built from 13 residues. Germline CDR1 is SGHAT and CDR2 is FQDESV (reference sequence). CDR3 in amino acids: CASSLDREYGYTF. For the CDR3, the DNA is TGTGCCAGCAGCCTGGACAGGGAGTATGGCTACACCTTC.

The chain joins TRBV2 to TRBJ1-2, with a tentative D call TRBD1 (6 bases). Germline-derived CDR1 and CDR2 are SNHLY and FYNNEI. V dropped 5 bases and J dropped 5 bases, with 18 bases sitting between them. The CDR3 contains 15 residues. CDR3 sequence (DNA): TGTGCCAGCAGTCCTCCCTCCCGGGGGGCATATGGCTACACCTTC. Translated, it gives CASSPPSRGAYGYTF.

The chain couples TRBV6-5 to TRBJ2-7; TRBD1 matches 7 bases. This CDR3 spans 15 amino acids. Looked up from germline, CDR1 is MNHEY and CDR2 is SVGAGI. The V segment lost 1 base and the J segment 3 bases; nucleotides outside the gene matches: 6. CDR3 in amino acids: CASSYFPGQIYEQYF. CDR3 sequence (DNA): TGTGCCAGCAGTTACTTCCCGGGACAGATCTACGAGCAGTACTTC.

The chain couples TRBV7-2 to TRBJ1-5; D not certain. The CDR3 is 14 amino acids. Germline V CDR1 and CDR2: SGHTA, FQGNSA. The V end was cut by 4 bases, the J end by 10 bases, with 17 bases between. This CDR3 is CASSSMRNRDPQHF. The CDR3 coding sequence is TGTGCCAGCAGCTCGATGCGAAACAGAGACCCCCAGCATTTT.

This clone was seen more than once but under ten times. The identical CDR3 is also encoded by other nucleotide sequences in the sample. The chain carries TRBV30 and TRBJ1-5, with D hard to call. The CDR3 spans 13 residues. The germline gives CDR1 GTSNPN, CDR2 SVGIG (reference sequence). The ends were cut back, 3 bases at V and 4 bases at J, with 10 bases in the middle. The CDR3 region is CAWSGGGNQPQHF. As DNA, the CDR3 is TGTGCCTGGAGCGGCGGAGGGAATCAGCCCCAGCATTTT.

The chain is built from TRBV6-1 and TRBJ1-2, with 7 bases that match TRBD1. The germline gives CDR1 MNHNS, CDR2 SASEGT. V was clipped by 1 base and J by 5 bases; unmatched bases: 10. The CDR3 extends over 16 amino acids. The CDR3 coding sequence is TGTGCCAGCAGTGAAGGGTCCAGACAGGGCGGGTATGGCTACACCTTC. This gives the protein CASSEGSRQGGYGYTF.

Only one count was recorded for this clone. The chain recombines TRBV19 with TRBJ1-1, with TRBD1 as a possible D gene (6 bases). Germline V CDR1 and CDR2: LNHDA, SQIVND (reference sequence). CDR3 length equals 15 residues. V was cut by 4 bases and J by 0 bases, with 12 bases left in between. The CDR3 loop reads CASSRAGVMNTEAFF. Written as DNA, the CDR3 is TGTGCCAGTAGTAGGGCAGGGGTCATGAACACTGAAGCTTTCTTT.

The CDR3: CASRGLAGVEQYF. CDR3 nucleotide sequence: TGTGCCAGCAGGGGACTAGCGGGGGTCGAGCAGTACTTC. V gene TRBV2 combines with J gene TRBJ2-7, with TRBD2 identical over 14 bases. The CDR3 is 13 amino acids. V trimming: 6 bases; J trimming: 6 bases; junction bases outside the gene matches: 1. CDR1 is SNHLY and CDR2 is FYNNEI in the germline V gene.

V usage is TRBV19 and J usage is TRBJ2-2; the D gene is possibly TRBD1 (5 bases). V lost 7 bases and J lost 4, with 16 bases in between. Per the germline V gene, CDR1 is LNHDA and CDR2 is SQIVND (reference sequence). The CDR3 runs 15 residues. The CDR3 sequence: CASTTAARGTGELFF. The CDR3 bases are TGTGCCAGTACCACTGCAGCAAGGGGCACCGGGGAGCTGTTTTTT.

The genes are TRBV5-5 and TRBJ1-2, with a tentative D call TRBD1 (6 bases). Trimming removed 3 bases from V and 1 base from J, with 10 bases in between. The CDR3 has 14 amino acids. The V gene's germline CDR1 is SGHKS and CDR2 YYEKEE (reference sequence). Here the CDR3 DNA reads TGTGCCAGCAGCTCTTGGACAGATAACTATGGCTACACCTTC. Translated: CASSSWTDNYGYTF.

The rearrangement uses TRBV4-3 and TRBJ1-4; D not certain. V was trimmed by 0 bases and J by 6 bases, leaving 11 bases between them. This CDR3 has 15 residues. In germline, CDR1 is LGHNA, CDR2 YSLEER. CDR3 residues: CASSQDMAGYEKLFF. The CDR3 DNA sequence: TGCGCCAGCAGCCAAGATATGGCAGGATATGAAAAACTGTTTTTT.

This clone was observed a single time. The rearrangement uses TRBV7-2 and TRBJ1-1; no firm D call. Germline CDR1 reads SGHTA; CDR2 reads FQGNSA. The V end was cut by 5 bases, the J end by 4 bases, with 17 bases between. The CDR3 runs 15 residues. CDR3 loop: CASSRTREESTEAFF. CDR3 nucleotide sequence: TGTGCCAGCAGCCGGACCCGGGAGGAGAGCACTGAAGCTTTCTTT.

This chain uses TRBV5-8 with TRBJ1-6; no reliable D call. Germline CDR1 reads SGHTS; CDR2 reads YDEGEE. The CDR3 spans 13 residues. Deletions cut 4 bases from V and 7 bases from J, with 9 bases between. CDR3 bases: TGTGCCAGCAGCGGCCTCAGAAATTCACCCCTCCACTTT. It translates to CASSGLRNSPLHF.

This clone appeared a single time. The gene calls are TRBV7-2 and TRBJ2-7; 8 nucleotides line up with TRBD2. J lost 4 bases, V lost 5 bases, and 13 bases had no gene match. The CDR3 loop spans 16 amino acids. Germline V gene sequence: CDR1 SGHTA, CDR2 FQGNSA. The CDR3 here is CASSKGSGGGRYEQYF. The CDR3 nucleotides read TGTGCCAGCAGCAAAGGGTCCGGGGGGGGCAGGTACGAGCAGTACTTC.

The chain is built from TRBV7-9 and TRBJ1-3; no clear D gene. V lost 5 bases to trimming and J lost 6 bases, with 17 bases between them. Germline values: CDR1 SEHNR, CDR2 FQNEAQ (reference sequence). The CDR3 loop spans 15 amino acids. DNA of the CDR3: TGTGCCAGCAGCCCCCAAATACAGTTTACAAACACCATATATTTT. Its protein is CASSPQIQFTNTIYF.